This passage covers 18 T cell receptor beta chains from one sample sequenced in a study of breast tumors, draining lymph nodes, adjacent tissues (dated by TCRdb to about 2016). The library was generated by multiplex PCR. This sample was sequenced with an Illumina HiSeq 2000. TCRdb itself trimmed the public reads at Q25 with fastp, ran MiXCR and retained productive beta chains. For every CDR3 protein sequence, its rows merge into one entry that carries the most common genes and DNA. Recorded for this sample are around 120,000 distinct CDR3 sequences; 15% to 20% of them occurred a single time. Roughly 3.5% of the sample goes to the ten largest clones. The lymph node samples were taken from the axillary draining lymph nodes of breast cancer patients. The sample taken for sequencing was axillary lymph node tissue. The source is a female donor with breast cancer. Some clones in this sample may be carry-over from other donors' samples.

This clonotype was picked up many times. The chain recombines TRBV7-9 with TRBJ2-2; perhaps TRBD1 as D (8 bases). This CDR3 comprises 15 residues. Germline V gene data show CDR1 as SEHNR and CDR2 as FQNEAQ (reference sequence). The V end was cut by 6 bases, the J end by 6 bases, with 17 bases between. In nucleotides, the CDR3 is TGTGCCAGCAGACCCGGACAGGGAGGGGCCGGGGAGCTGTTTTTT. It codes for CASRPGQGGAGELFF.

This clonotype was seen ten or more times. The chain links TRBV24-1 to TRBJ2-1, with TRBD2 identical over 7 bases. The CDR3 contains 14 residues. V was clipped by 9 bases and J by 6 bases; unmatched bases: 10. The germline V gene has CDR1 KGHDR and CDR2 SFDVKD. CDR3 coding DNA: TGTGCCACCCAAGTAGCGGGTGAGGGCAATGAGCAGTTCTTC. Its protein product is CATQVAGEGNEQFF.

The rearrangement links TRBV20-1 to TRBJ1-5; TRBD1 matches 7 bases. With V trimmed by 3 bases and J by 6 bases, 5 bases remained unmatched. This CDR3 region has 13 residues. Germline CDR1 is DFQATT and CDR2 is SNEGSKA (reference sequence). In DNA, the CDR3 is TGCAGTGCTAGTCAGGGGGTGGGTCAGCCCCAGCATTTT. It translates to CSASQGVGQPQHF.

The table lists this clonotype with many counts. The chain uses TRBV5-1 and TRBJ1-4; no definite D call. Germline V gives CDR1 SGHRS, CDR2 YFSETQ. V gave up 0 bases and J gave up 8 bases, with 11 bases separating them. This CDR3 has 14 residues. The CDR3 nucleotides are TGCGCCAGCAGCTTGGGACATACTCGGGAAAAACTGTTTTTT. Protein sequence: CASSLGHTREKLFF.

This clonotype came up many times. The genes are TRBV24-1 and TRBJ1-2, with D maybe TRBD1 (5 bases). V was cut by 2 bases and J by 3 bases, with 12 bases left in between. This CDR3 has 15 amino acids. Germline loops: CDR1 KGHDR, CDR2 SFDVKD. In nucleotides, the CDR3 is TGTGCCACCAGTGATTCGTGGGGCGAGGACTATGGCTACACCTTC. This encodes CATSDSWGEDYGYTF.

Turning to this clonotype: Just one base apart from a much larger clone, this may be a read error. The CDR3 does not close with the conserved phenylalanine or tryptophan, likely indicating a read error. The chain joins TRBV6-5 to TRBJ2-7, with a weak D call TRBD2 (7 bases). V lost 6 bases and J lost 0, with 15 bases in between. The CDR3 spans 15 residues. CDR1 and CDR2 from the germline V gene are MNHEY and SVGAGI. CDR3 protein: CASSLGEGGSYEQYL. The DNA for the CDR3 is TGTGCCAGCAGCCTTGGGGAGGGGGGCTCCTACGAGCAGTACCTC.

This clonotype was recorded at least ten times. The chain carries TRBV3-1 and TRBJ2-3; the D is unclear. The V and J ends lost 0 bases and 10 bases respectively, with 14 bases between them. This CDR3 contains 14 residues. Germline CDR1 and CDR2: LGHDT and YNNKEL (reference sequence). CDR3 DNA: TGTGCCAGCAGCCAAGATGGGCTAGTAGGGTCGCAGTATTTT. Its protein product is CASSQDGLVGSQYF.

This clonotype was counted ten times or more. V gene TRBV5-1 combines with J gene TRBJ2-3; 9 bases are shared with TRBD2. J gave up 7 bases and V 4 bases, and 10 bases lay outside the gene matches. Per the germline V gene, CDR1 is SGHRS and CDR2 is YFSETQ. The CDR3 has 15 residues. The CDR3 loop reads CASSDRAGGSYTQYF. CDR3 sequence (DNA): TGCGCCAGCAGCGATAGAGCGGGGGGATCCTATACGCAGTATTTT.

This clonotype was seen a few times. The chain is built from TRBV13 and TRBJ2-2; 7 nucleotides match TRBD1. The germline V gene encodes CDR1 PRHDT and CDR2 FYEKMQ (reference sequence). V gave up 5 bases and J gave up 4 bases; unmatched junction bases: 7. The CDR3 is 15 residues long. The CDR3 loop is CASSNRQGVTGELFF. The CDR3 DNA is TGTGCCAGCAGCAATCGACAGGGTGTCACCGGGGAGCTGTTTTTT.

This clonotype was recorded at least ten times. CDR3 coding DNA: TGTGCCACCAGCAACGACAGGGTGAAAAAGTTTTTT. As protein: CATSNDRVKKFF. V gene TRBV15 combines with J gene TRBJ1-4; TRBD1 aligns across 7 bases. Germline CDR1 and CDR2: LNHNV and YYDKDF (reference sequence). This CDR3 contains 12 residues. After removal of 4 bases from V and 16 bases from J, the junction contained 9 bases not matched to a gene.

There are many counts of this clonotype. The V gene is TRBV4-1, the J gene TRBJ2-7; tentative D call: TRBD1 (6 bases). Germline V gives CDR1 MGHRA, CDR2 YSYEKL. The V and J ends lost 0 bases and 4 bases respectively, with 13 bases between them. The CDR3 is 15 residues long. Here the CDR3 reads CASSQDLDQGYEQYF. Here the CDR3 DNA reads TGCGCCAGCAGCCAAGATCTTGACCAGGGGTACGAGCAGTACTTC.

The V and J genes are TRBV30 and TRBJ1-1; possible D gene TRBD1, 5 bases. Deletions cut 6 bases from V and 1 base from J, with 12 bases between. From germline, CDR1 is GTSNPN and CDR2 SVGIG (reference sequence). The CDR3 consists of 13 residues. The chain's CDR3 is CACQGGENTEAFF. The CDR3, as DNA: TGTGCCTGCCAGGGCGGGGAGAACACTGAAGCTTTCTTT.

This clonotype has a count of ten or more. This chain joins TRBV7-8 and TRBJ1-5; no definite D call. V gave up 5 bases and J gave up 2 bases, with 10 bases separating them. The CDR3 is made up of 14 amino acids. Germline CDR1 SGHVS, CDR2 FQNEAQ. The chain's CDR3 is CASSIRAGNQPQHF. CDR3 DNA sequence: TGTGCCAGCAGCATAAGGGCTGGCAATCAGCCCCAGCATTTT.

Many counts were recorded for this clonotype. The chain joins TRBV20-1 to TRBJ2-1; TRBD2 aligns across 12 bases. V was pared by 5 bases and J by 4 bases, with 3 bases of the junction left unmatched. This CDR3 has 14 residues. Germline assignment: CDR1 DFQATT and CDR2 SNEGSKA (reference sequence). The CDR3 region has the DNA TGCAGTGCTGGACTAGCGGGACTATACAATGAGCAGTTCTTC. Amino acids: CSAGLAGLYNEQFF.

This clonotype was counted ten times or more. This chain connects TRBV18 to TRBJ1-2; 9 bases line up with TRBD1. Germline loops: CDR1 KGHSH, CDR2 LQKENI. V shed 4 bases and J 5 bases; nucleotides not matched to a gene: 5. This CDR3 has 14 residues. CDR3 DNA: TGTGCCAGCTCACAACAAGGACAGGGGTATGGCTACACCTTC. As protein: CASSQQGQGYGYTF.

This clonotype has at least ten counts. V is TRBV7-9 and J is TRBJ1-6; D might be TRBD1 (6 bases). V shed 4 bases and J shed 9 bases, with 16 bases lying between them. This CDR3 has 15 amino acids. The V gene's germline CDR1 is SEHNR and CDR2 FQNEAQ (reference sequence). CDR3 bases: TGTGCCAGCAGCTCACAGGCAGGGGCTGGTTCACCCCTCCACTTT. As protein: CASSSQAGAGSPLHF. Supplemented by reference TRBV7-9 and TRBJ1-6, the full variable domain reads DTGVSQNPRHKITKRGQNVTFRCDPISEHNRLYWYRQTLGQGPEFLTYFQNEAQLEKSRLLSDRFSAERPKGSFSTLEIQRTEQGDSAMYLCASSSQAGAGSPLHFGNGTRLTVT.

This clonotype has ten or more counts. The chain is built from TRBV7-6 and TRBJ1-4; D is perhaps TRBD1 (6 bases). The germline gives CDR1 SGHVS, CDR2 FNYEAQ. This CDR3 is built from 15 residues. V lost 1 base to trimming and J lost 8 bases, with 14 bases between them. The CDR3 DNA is TGTGCCAGCAGCTTAGGCGGGGGCATTCAAGAAAAACTGTTTTTT. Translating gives CASSLGGGIQEKLFF. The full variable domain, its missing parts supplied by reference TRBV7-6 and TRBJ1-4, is GAGVSQSPRYKVTKRGQDVALRCDPISGHVSLYWYRQALGQGPEFLTYFNYEAQQDKSGLPNDRFSAERPEGSISTLTIQRTEQRDSAMYRCASSLGGGIQEKLFFGSGTQLSVL.

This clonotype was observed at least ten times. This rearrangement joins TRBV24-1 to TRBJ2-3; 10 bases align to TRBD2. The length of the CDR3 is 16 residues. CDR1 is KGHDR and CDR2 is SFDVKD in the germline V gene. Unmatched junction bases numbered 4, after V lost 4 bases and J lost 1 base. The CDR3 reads CATSDRSGRGTDTQYF. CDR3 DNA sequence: TGTGCCACCAGTGACCGCAGCGGGAGGGGCACAGATACGCAGTATTTT.